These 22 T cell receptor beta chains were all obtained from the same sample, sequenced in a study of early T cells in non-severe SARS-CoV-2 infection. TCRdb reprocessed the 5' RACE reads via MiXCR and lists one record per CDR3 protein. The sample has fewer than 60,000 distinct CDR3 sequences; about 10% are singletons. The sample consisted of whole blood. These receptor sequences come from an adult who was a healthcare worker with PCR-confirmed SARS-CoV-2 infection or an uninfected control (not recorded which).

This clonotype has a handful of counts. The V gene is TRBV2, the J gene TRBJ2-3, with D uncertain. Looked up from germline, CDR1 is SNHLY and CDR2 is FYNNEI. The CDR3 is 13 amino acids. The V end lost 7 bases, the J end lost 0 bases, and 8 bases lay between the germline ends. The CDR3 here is CASILGSTDTQYF. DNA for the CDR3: TGTGCCAGCATTTTAGGGAGCACAGATACGCAGTATTTT.

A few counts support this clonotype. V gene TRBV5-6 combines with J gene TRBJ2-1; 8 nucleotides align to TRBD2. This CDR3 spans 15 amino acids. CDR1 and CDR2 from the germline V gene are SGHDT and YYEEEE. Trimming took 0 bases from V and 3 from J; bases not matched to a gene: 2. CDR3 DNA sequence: TGTGCCAGCAGCTTGGTTAGCGGGAACTACAATGAGCAGTTCTTC. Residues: CASSLVSGNYNEQFF.

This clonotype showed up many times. The CDR3 DNA is TGCAGCGTTGAAACAGGGAGAAATGAGCAGTTCTTC. This gives the protein CSVETGRNEQFF. This chain uses TRBV29-1 with TRBJ2-1, with a weak D call TRBD1 (6 bases). Germline CDR1 SQVTM, CDR2 ANQGSEA. The CDR3 extends over 12 amino acids. The ends were cut back, 2 bases at V and 7 bases at J, with 9 bases in the middle.

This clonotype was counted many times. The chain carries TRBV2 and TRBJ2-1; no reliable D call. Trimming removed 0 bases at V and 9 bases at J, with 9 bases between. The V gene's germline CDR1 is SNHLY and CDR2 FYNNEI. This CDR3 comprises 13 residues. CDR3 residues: CASSEALRIEQFF. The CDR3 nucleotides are TGTGCCAGCAGTGAAGCGCTCCGTATTGAGCAGTTCTTC.

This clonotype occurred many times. CDR3 sequence: CASSPRTQLGGSPLHF. DNA for the CDR3: TGTGCCAGCAGCCCCCGGACACAGTTGGGCGGATCACCCCTCCACTTT. The V and J genes are TRBV7-8 and TRBJ1-6; weak D call: TRBD1 (5 bases). CDR1 SGHVS and CDR2 FQNEAQ come from the germline V gene. Trimming took off 5 bases at V and 10 bases at J, with 21 bases between the two ends. The CDR3 is 16 residues long.

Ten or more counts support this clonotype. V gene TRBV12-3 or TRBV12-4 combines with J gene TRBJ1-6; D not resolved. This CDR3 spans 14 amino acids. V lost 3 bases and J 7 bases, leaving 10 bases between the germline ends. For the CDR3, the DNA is TGTGCCAGCAGTTTCAACATGGCCAATTCACCCCTCCACTTT. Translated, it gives CASSFNMANSPLHF.

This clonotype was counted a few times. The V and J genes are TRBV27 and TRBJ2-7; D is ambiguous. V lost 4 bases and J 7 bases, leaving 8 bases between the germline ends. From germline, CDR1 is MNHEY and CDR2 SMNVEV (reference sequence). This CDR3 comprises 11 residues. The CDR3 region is CASSSPGEQYF. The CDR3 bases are TGTGCCAGCAGTTCTCCTGGGGAGCAGTACTTC.

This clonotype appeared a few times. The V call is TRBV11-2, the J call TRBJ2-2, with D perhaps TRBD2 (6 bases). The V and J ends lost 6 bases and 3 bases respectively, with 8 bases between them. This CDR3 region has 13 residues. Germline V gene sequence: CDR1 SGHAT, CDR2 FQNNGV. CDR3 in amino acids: CASSGTYTGELFF. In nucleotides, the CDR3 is TGTGCCAGCAGTGGGACTTACACCGGGGAGCTGTTTTTT.

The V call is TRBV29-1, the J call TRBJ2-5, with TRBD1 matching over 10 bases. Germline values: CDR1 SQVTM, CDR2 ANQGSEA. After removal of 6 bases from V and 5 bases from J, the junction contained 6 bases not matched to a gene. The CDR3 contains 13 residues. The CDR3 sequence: CSVTGGSTETQYF. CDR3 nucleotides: TGCAGCGTGACAGGGGGCTCGACGGAGACCCAGTACTTC.

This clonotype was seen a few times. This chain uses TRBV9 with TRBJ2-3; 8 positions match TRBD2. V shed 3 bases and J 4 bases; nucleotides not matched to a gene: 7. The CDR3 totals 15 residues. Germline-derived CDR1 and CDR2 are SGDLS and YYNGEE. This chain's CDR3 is CASSASGSEADTQYF. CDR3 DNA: TGTGCCAGCAGCGCCAGCGGGAGCGAGGCAGATACGCAGTATTTT.

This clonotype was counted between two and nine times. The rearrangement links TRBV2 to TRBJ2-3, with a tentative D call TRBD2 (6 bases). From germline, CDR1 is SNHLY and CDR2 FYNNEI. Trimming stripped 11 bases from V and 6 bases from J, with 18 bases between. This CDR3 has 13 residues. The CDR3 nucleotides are TGTGCCGGGGGGACCCAACCCGCGGATACGCAGTATTTT. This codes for CAGGTQPADTQYF.

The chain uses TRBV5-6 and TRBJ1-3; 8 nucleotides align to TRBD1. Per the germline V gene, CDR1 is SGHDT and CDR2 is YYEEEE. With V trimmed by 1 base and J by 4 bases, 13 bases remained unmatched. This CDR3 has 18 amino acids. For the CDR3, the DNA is TGTGCCAGCAGCTTGTGGGCTATCGGACAGGGTGGAGGAAACACCATATATTTT. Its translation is CASSLWAIGQGGGNTIYF.

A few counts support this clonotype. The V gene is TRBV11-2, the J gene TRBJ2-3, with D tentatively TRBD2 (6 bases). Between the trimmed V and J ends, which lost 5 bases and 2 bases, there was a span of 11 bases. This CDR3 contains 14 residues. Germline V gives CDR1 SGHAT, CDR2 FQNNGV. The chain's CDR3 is CASSPRESTDTQYF. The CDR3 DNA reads TGTGCCAGCAGCCCCCGGGAGTCCACAGATACGCAGTATTTT.

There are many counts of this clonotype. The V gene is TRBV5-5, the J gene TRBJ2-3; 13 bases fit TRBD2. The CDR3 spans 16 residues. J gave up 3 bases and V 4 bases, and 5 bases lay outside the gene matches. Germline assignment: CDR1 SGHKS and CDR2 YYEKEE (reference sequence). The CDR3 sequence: CASSRLAGGGTDTQYF. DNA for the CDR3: TGTGCCAGCAGCCGACTAGCGGGAGGAGGAACAGATACGCAGTATTTT.

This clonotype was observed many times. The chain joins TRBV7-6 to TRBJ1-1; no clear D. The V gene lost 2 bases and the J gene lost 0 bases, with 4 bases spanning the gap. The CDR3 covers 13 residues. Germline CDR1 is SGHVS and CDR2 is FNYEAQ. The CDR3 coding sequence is TGTGCCAGCAGCTTACAGATGAACACTGAAGCTTTCTTT. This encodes CASSLQMNTEAFF.

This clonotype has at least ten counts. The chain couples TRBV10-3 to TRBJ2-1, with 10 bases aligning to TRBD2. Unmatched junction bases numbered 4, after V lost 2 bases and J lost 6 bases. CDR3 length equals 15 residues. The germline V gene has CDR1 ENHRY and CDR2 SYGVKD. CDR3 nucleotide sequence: TGTGCCATCAGTGAGCTAGCGGGAGAATTCAATGAGCAGTTCTTC. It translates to CAISELAGEFNEQFF.

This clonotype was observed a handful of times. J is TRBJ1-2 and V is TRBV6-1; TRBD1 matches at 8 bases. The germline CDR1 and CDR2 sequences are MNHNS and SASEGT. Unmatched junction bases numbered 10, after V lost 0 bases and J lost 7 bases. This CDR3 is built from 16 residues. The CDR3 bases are TGTGCCAGCAGTGAAGCGGCAGGGGGCAGGCTACGTGGCTACACCTTC. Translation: CASSEAAGGRLRGYTF.

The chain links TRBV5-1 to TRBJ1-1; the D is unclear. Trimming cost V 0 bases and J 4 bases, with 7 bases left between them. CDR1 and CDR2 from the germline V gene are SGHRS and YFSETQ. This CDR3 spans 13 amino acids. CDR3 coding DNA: TGCGCCAGCAGCTTGGCCAAAGGCACTGAAGCTTTCTTT. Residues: CASSLAKGTEAFF.

As DNA, the CDR3 is TGTGCTAGTGGTTTAACAGGGGGCGCTGAAAAACTGTTTTTT. Protein: CASGLTGGAEKLFF. The chain has TRBV12-5 and TRBJ1-4, with 9 bases aligning to TRBD1. J lost 7 bases, V lost 3 bases, and 3 bases had no gene match. The CDR3 contains 14 residues. Germline V gene data show CDR1 as LGHNT and CDR2 as FRNRAP.

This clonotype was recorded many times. CDR3 nucleotide sequence: TGTGCCAGCAGCGCGAAACAGGGGGGCGGCACTGAAGCTTTCTTT. Residues: CASSAKQGGGTEAFF. The J gene is TRBJ1-1, the V gene TRBV9; 8 nucleotides line up with TRBD1. V trimming: 3 bases; J trimming: 4 bases; junction bases outside the gene matches: 8. The CDR3 consists of 15 residues. The germline V gene has CDR1 SGDLS and CDR2 YYNGEE.

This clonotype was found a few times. CDR3 DNA sequence: TGTGCCAGCACCTCCACCCGGGGTAGGGATTCACCCCTCCACTTT. Translation gives CASTSTRGRDSPLHF. The chain couples TRBV11-1 to TRBJ1-6, with D unclear. This CDR3 is 15 amino acids long. Trimming stripped 7 bases from V and 8 bases from J, with 18 bases between. The germline V gene has CDR1 SGHAT and CDR2 FQDESV (reference sequence).

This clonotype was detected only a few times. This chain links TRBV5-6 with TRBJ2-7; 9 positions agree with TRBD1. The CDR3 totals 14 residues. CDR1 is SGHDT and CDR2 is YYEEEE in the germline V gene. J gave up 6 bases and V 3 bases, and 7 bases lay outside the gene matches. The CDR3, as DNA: TGTGCCAGCAGCTCCGGGACAGGGTTTCGCGAGCAGTACTTC. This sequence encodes CASSSGTGFREQYF.